These 10 T cell receptor beta chains originate from one sample sequenced in a study of cytomegalovirus exposure and HLA in healthy donors. 13 Jbeta primers and 60 Vbeta primers were used for the PCR. The table came from immunoSEQ multiplex PCR; TCRdb's copy has only in-frame clones and leaves some out. The sample table sets out 200,000 or so clones. The sequenced sample was PBMCs. Every receptor here comes from a boy aged 10-17 years in good health and CMV-seronegative.

The chain has TRBV27 and TRBJ2-7, with D perhaps TRBD1 (6 bases). This CDR3 region has 14 residues. CDR1 and CDR2 from the germline V gene are MNHEY and SMNVEV (reference sequence). Trimming left V 4 bases short and J 5 bases short, with 15 bases between. The CDR3: CASSWGKGVHEQYF. As DNA, the CDR3 is TGTGCCAGCAGTTGGGGTAAGGGGGTCCACGAGCAGTACTTC.

The rearrangement links TRBV5-1 to TRBJ2-1, with TRBD2 matching 15 bases. The CDR3 extends over 17 amino acids. V dropped 0 bases and J dropped 8; count of bases not matched to a gene: 6. The germline V gene encodes CDR1 SGHRS and CDR2 YFSETQ. The DNA for the CDR3 is TGCGCCAGCAGCTTGGCCCGGACTAGCGGGGGGGACCATGAGCAGTTCTTC. It yields the protein CASSLARTSGGDHEQFF.

The rearrangement joins TRBV19 to TRBJ1-5; TRBD1 might be the D (5 bases). This CDR3 contains 16 residues. Germline CDR1 reads LNHDA; CDR2 reads SQIVND (reference sequence). Trimming took 3 bases from V and 1 from J, leaving 13 bases between them. CDR3 residues: CASSIFPGPSNQPQHF. CDR3 nucleotides: TGTGCCAGTAGTATTTTTCCAGGGCCCAGCAATCAGCCCCAGCATTTT. Combining the CDR3 with reference TRBV19 and TRBJ1-5 gives the whole variable domain DGGITQSPKYLFRKEGQNVTLSCEQNLNHDAMYWYRQDPGQGLRLIYYSQIVNDFQKGDIAEGYSVSREKKESFPLTVTSAQKNPTAFYLCASSIFPGPSNQPQHFGDGTRLSIL.

The chain is built from TRBV11-2 and TRBJ2-1, with 10 bases identical to TRBD2. The length of the CDR3 is 17 residues. Germline values: CDR1 SGHAT, CDR2 FQNNGV. V shed 1 base and J 7 bases; nucleotides not matched to a gene: 10. For the CDR3, the DNA is TGTGCCAGCAGCTTAGGGGGAGCGGGGGGGCCTTGGAATGAGCAGTTCTTC. As protein: CASSLGGAGGPWNEQFF. The full variable domain, its missing parts supplied by reference TRBV11-2 and TRBJ2-1, is EAGVAQSPRYKIIEKRQSVAFWCNPISGHATLYWYQQILGQGPKLLIQFQNNGVVDDSQLPKDRFSAERLKGVDSTLKIQPAKLEDSAVYLCASSLGGAGGPWNEQFFGPGTRLTVL.

The chain is built from TRBV6-4 and TRBJ2-3; D uncertain. Germline CDR1 reads MRHNA; CDR2 reads SNTAGT. The CDR3 extends over 13 amino acids. The ends were cut back, 4 bases at V and 5 bases at J, with 10 bases in the middle. The CDR3 DNA follows: TGTGCCAGCAGTGCCCACTATCTAGATACGCAGTATTTT. Protein product: CASSAHYLDTQYF.

In nucleotides, the CDR3 is TGTGCCAGCAGTGGACAGTACACAGATACGCAGTATTTT. Its protein is CASSGQYTDTQYF. The J gene is TRBJ2-3, the V gene TRBV7-3; D is perhaps TRBD1 (6 bases). Germline V lookup: CDR1 SGHTA, CDR2 FQGTGA. V lost 6 bases and J 2 bases, leaving 9 bases between the germline ends. The CDR3 contains 13 residues.

This sequence joins TRBV11-2 and TRBJ1-5; TRBD1 agrees at 7 bases. The CDR3 totals 14 residues. Trimming took 5 bases from V and 6 from J; bases not matched to a gene: 7. The germline gives CDR1 SGHAT, CDR2 FQNNGV. The CDR3 DNA is TGTGCCAGCAGCCTTTCAGGGGGTGGTCAGCCCCAGCATTTT. Its translation is CASSLSGGGQPQHF. The variable domain in full, completed from reference TRBV11-2 and TRBJ1-5, reads EAGVAQSPRYKIIEKRQSVAFWCNPISGHATLYWYQQILGQGPKLLIQFQNNGVVDDSQLPKDRFSAERLKGVDSTLKIQPAKLEDSAVYLCASSLSGGGQPQHFGDGTRLSIL.

The chain couples TRBV5-1 to TRBJ2-2, with a possible D match to TRBD2 (6 bases). The CDR3 extends over 13 amino acids. In germline, CDR1 is SGHRS, CDR2 YFSETQ. Trimming stripped 0 bases from V and 8 bases from J, with 8 bases between. The CDR3 sequence: CASSLVGGGELFF. As DNA, the CDR3 is TGCGCCAGCAGCTTGGTCGGGGGTGGGGAGCTGTTTTTT.

The V call is TRBV5-1, the J call TRBJ2-5; 8 nucleotides line up with TRBD1. CDR3 size: 15 residues. Germline V CDR1 and CDR2: SGHRS, YFSETQ. Germline trimming cut 3 bases from V and 2 bases from J; bases unmatched to any gene: 6. The CDR3 loop is CASSSGDRFQETQYF. DNA for the CDR3: TGCGCCAGCAGCTCGGGGGACAGGTTTCAAGAGACCCAGTACTTC.

The chain carries TRBV15 and TRBJ2-3, with a tentative D call TRBD1 (6 bases). The CDR3 has 16 residues. The germline V and J ends were trimmed by 1 base and 1 base, with 12 bases remaining between them. CDR1 and CDR2 (germline): LNHNV, YYDKDF (reference sequence). The CDR3 reads CATSRGGSGGTDTQYF. Here the CDR3 DNA reads TGTGCCACCAGCAGAGGGGGATCAGGGGGCACAGATACGCAGTATTTT.